This T cell receptor (beta chain) is drawn from a study of human T cells and chemical hapten exposure. Time point meaning: pre-sensitization, week 0. Treatment here: therapeutic diphenylcyclopropenone sensitization with weekly scalp DPC. Every patch test was put on after a blood sample was taken. With V trimmed by 4 bases and J by 3 bases, 13 bases remained unmatched. Germline values: CDR1 SGHTA, CDR2 FQGNSA. The CDR3 totals 18 residues. The study used a library that attached unique molecular identifiers to individual cDNA molecules. Each CDR3 protein gets one entry after TCRdb re-called the RACE reads with MiXCR. The data show some 200,000 distinct CDR3 sequences, with around 30% seen just once and approximately 3% held by the top ten.

The chain combines TRBV7-2 with TRBJ2-3, with 10 bases fitting TRBD2. This material consisted of whole blood, taken in connection with sensitization to the hapten diphenylcyclopropenone (DPC). The sequence was obtained from a young woman with alopecia areata. Some clones in this sample may be carry-over from other donors' samples. CDR3 residues: CASSSPTSGNIITDTQYF. For the CDR3, the DNA is TGTGCCAGCAGCTCCCCCACTAGCGGGAATATAATAACAGATACGCAGTATTTT. The full variable domain, its missing parts supplied by reference TRBV7-2 and TRBJ2-3, is GAGVSQSPSNKVTEKGKDVELRCDPISGHTALYWYRQSLGQGLEFLIYFQGNSAPDKSGLPSDRFSAERTGGSVSTLTIQRTQQEDSAVYLCASSSPTSGNIITDTQYFGPGTRLTVL.